A selection of T cell receptor beta chains follows, all from one sample in a study of blood T cells in healthy people across ages. Each CDR3 protein gets one entry after TCRdb re-called the 5' RACE reads with MiXCR. The sample comprises over 700,000 distinct CDR3 sequences, around 25% of which are singletons, and 9.4% rests with the top ten. The sample was also linked to a second study, of T cells of mothers and their children.

Source material: blood. The receptors here all came from a boy aged 10-17 years in good health. Each CDR3 is given with its conserved first and last residue. A D gene is named only where the DNA matches it firmly. Where a row states a size, it is once, few, many or the class of an expanded clone; other rows omit it.

TRBJ2-1 | TRBV24-1 | TRBD2 | NA | CATSQTSGDYNEQFF | TGTGCCACCAGTCAAACTAGCGGGGACTACAATGAGCAGTTCTTC
TRBJ1-4 | TRBV12-3/TRBV12-4 | TRBD1 | few | CASSLDRAGDEKLFF | TGTGCCAGCAGCCTCGACAGGGCCGGGGATGAAAAACTGTTTTTT
TRBJ1-4 | TRBV28 | NA | few | CASSFPGAGGLEKLFF | TGTGCCAGCAGTTTCCCCGGAGCGGGGGGTCTCGAAAAACTGTTTTTT
TRBJ1-2 | TRBV15 | NA | NA | CATSRAGGGNYGYTF | TGTGCCACCAGCAGAGCGGGCGGGGGCAACTATGGCTACACCTTC
TRBJ2-1 | TRBV24-1 | NA | NA | CATSDGQRHEQFF | TGTGCCACCAGTGATGGACAACGCCATGAGCAGTTCTTC
TRBJ2-3 | TRBV5-1 | NA | NA | CASSLDTADTQYF | TGCGCCAGCAGCTTGGATACTGCAGATACGCAGTATTTT
TRBJ2-2 | TRBV7-2 | NA | NA | CASSLYQAGELFF | TGTGCCAGCAGCTTATACCAGGCCGGGGAGCTGTTTTTT
TRBJ2-1 | TRBV3-1 | NA | NA | CASSQDTGANYNEQFF | TGTGCCAGCAGCCAAGATACGGGGGCGAACTACAATGAGCAGTTCTTC
TRBJ1-5 | TRBV20-1 | NA | NA | CSIRGEYSNQPQHF | TGCAGCATACGGGGGGAATATAGCAATCAGCCCCAGCATTTT
TRBJ2-1 | TRBV5-1 | TRBD1 | NA | CASSLRGQVGYNEQFF | TGCGCCAGCAGCTTACGGGGACAGGTGGGCTACAATGAGCAGTTCTTC
TRBJ2-7 | TRBV12-3/TRBV12-4 | TRBD1 | few | CASSPGGVTYEQYF | TGTGCCAGCAGCCCAGGGGGAGTAACCTACGAGCAGTACTTC
TRBJ2-1 | TRBV28 | NA | NA | CASSRIFEGGSYNEQFF | TGTGCCAGCAGTCGGATTTTTGAGGGAGGCTCCTACAATGAGCAGTTCTTC
TRBJ1-6 | TRBV20-1 | TRBD1 | NA | CSAKDRANSPLHF | TGCAGTGCAAAGGACAGGGCAAATTCACCCCTCCACTTT
TRBJ2-5 | TRBV7-3 | NA | NA | CASSPRGPRETQYF | TGTGCCAGCAGCCCCCGGGGGCCTCGAGAGACCCAGTACTTC
TRBJ2-7 | TRBV6-5 | TRBD1 | few | CASSRTGEVYEQYF | TGTGCCAGCAGCCGGACAGGGGAGGTCTACGAGCAGTACTTC
TRBJ1-2 | TRBV7-9 | NA | NA | CASSLELVGRKSYGYTF | TGTGCCAGCAGCTTAGAATTGGTGGGGCGGAAAAGCTATGGCTACACCTTC
TRBJ2-1 | TRBV30 | NA | NA | CAWSRGGEQFF | TGTGCCTGGAGCAGAGGGGGTGAGCAGTTCTTC
TRBJ2-7 | TRBV19 | NA | NA | CASSIRAGSYEQYF | TGTGCCAGTAGTATCCGGGCGGGGTCCTACGAGCAGTACTTC
TRBJ2-1 | TRBV13 | TRBD1 | few | CASSPGAGGTNEQFF | TGTGCCAGCAGCCCAGGGGCAGGGGGCACGAATGAGCAGTTCTTC
TRBJ2-1 | TRBV12-3/TRBV12-4 | TRBD2 | NA | CASSLDRGGVDEQFF | TGTGCCAGCAGTTTAGATCGCGGGGGAGTCGATGAGCAGTTCTTC
TRBJ2-7 | TRBV6-6 | TRBD1 | NA | CASSYEQGRLSYEQYF | TGTGCCAGCAGTTACGAACAGGGGCGACTCTCCTACGAGCAGTACTTC
TRBJ2-7 | TRBV3-1 | NA | once | CASSQPPGEQYF | TGTGCCAGCAGCCAACCCCCCGGCGAGCAGTACTTC
TRBJ1-2 | TRBV20-1 | NA | NA | CSAWTPNYGYTF | TGCAGTGCCTGGACACCTAACTATGGCTACACCTTC